A single sample is the source of the 24 T cell receptor beta chains below, sequenced in a study of cytomegalovirus exposure and HLA in healthy donors (dated 2017 in TCRdb). Library creation used the immunoSEQ multiplex PCR assay. The multiplex PCR relied on a mix of 60 forward primers for TCR Vbeta segments and 13 reverse primers for TCR Jbeta segments. Drawn from immuneACCESS, this table holds only the in-frame rearrangements with V and J called that TCRdb kept. Clones are partly lost; checked studies trace under half to an unresolved V gene and leave the rest unexplained. The sample table records approximately 160,000 clones; roughly 77% of these occur just once. Around 3% of the sample goes to the ten largest clones. The sequenced sample was PBMCs. All receptors come from a woman aged 40 to 50 in good health and CMV-seropositive.

The chain joins TRBV28 to TRBJ1-5; D is ambiguous. The V end lost 2 bases, the J end lost 4 bases, and 3 bases lay between the germline ends. The CDR3 length is 12 residues. The V gene's germline CDR1 is MDHEN and CDR2 SYDVKM. The CDR3 is CASSLRNQPQHF. CDR3 nucleotide sequence: TGTGCCAGCAGTTTACGGAATCAGCCCCAGCATTTT.

This clone has only one observation. The chain carries TRBV5-6 and TRBJ1-4; no clear D gene. Between the trimmed V and J ends, which lost 4 bases and 8 bases, there was a span of 15 bases. The germline V gene has CDR1 SGHDT and CDR2 YYEEEE. CDR3 length: 14 residues. CDR3 in DNA: TGTGCCAGCAGCCCGCCGAGGGAAAACGAAAAACTGTTTTTT. It translates to CASSPPRENEKLFF.

The genes are TRBV5-5 and TRBJ2-7, with 8 bases matching TRBD1. The V gene's germline CDR1 is SGHKS and CDR2 YYEKEE (reference sequence). V shed 4 bases, J shed 0 bases, and the junction held 6 bases outside the gene matches. The length of the CDR3 is 15 residues. CDR3 DNA: TGTGCCAGCAGCCAGGGACAGGTGGACTCCTACGAGCAGTACTTC. The encoded protein is CASSQGQVDSYEQYF. Filled out from reference TRBV5-5 and TRBJ2-7, the complete variable domain reads DAGVTQSPTHLIKTRGQQVTLRCSPISGHKSVSWYQQVLGQGPQFIFQYYEKEERGRGNFPDRFSARQFPNYSSELNVNALLLGDSALYLCASSQGQVDSYEQYFGPGTRLTVT.

This chain links TRBV7-2 with TRBJ2-3; D may be TRBD1 (6 bases). Trimming left V 3 bases short and J 14 bases short, with 18 bases between. Looked up from germline, CDR1 is SGHTA and CDR2 is FQGNSA. The CDR3 loop spans 13 amino acids. DNA for the CDR3: TGTGCCAGCAGCTTCGACCCGGACAGACCGCGGTATTTT. Protein: CASSFDPDRPRYF.

This chain connects TRBV4-2 to TRBJ2-7, with 14 bases that match TRBD2. CDR3 size: 14 residues. Germline values: CDR1 LGHNA, CDR2 YNFKEQ. V gave up 1 base and J gave up 10 bases; unmatched junction bases: 3. This CDR3 is CASSQAGTSGRQYF. The DNA for the CDR3 is TGTGCCAGCAGCCAAGCGGGGACTAGCGGGAGACAGTACTTC.

The chain joins TRBV30 to TRBJ1-3, with 9 bases fitting TRBD1. The ends lost 6 bases at V and 0 bases at J; junction bases unmatched: 3. Germline loops: CDR1 GTSNPN, CDR2 SVGIG (reference sequence). The CDR3 loop spans 14 amino acids. Here the CDR3 reads CACGTGNSGNTIYF. The DNA for the CDR3 is TGTGCCTGCGGGACAGGGAACTCTGGAAACACCATATATTTT.

Notes on this clone: One end of the junction is discordant with germline, which a read error may explain. The V gene is TRBV28, the J gene TRBJ2-5, with 9 bases lining up with TRBD2. Germline values: CDR1 MDHEN, CDR2 SYDVKM. The CDR3 length is 21 residues. The CDR3 sequence: CASSLLDGTAWLGTSQKTQYF. In nucleotides, the CDR3 is TGTGCCAGCAGTTTATTGGATGGGACAGCCTGGCTCGGGACTAGCCAAAAGACCCAGTACTTC.

The chain joins TRBV6-6 to TRBJ1-1; TRBD1 agrees at 7 bases. The V gene's germline CDR1 is MNHNY and CDR2 SVGAGI (reference sequence). The CDR3 contains 14 residues. The trim removed 4 bases at V and 1 base at J, leaving 3 bases unmatched. The CDR3 nucleotides are TGTGCCAGCAGTTGGACAGGAGGGAACACTGAAGCTTTCTTT. This sequence encodes CASSWTGGNTEAFF.

This clone was picked up a small number of times. The chain has TRBV19 and TRBJ1-2; D unclear. Looked up from germline, CDR1 is LNHDA and CDR2 is SQIVND (reference sequence). The CDR3 is made up of 14 amino acids. V lost 7 bases to trimming and J lost 13 bases, with 25 bases between them. CDR3 region: CASIETLGQDPCTF. CDR3 DNA: TGTGCCAGTATCGAAACGTTGGGCCAGGATCCTTGCACCTTC.

J is TRBJ2-3 and V is TRBV10-2, with 8 bases matching TRBD1. The germline CDR1 and CDR2 sequences are WSHSY and SAAADI. J was trimmed by 5 bases and V by 6 bases; bases with no gene match: 4. This CDR3 region has 13 residues. The CDR3 nucleotides are TGCGCCAGCAGGGCAGGGGGCGTAGATACGCAGTATTTT. Amino acid sequence: CASRAGGVDTQYF.

This rearrangement joins TRBV6-5 to TRBJ2-3; 7 bases line up with TRBD2. Germline CDR1 reads MNHEY; CDR2 reads SVGAGI. This CDR3 is built from 15 residues. Trimming at V came to 1 base and at J to 8 bases, leaving 9 bases not matched to a gene. The CDR3 is CASSYLAGESGTQYF. In nucleotides, the CDR3 is TGTGCCAGCAGTTACTTGGCGGGAGAGTCGGGTACGCAGTATTTT.

The chain joins TRBV5-1 to TRBJ2-1, with 12 positions matching TRBD1. CDR1 is SGHRS and CDR2 is YFSETQ in the germline V gene. J gave up 4 bases and V 4 bases, and 6 bases lay outside the gene matches. This CDR3 has 16 amino acids. The CDR3 loop is CASSTGTGGPYNEQFF. CDR3 in DNA: TGCGCCAGCAGCACCGGGACAGGGGGCCCATACAATGAGCAGTTCTTC.

This rearrangement joins TRBV19 to TRBJ2-7; 8 bases are shared with TRBD1. CDR1 and CDR2 from the germline V gene are LNHDA and SQIVND (reference sequence). The V and J ends lost 9 bases and 4 bases, in that order; junction bases with no gene match: 5. The CDR3 spans 12 residues. CDR3 DNA: TGTGCCAGCGGGACAGGTCATTACGAGCAGTACTTC. Translated, it gives CASGTGHYEQYF. Filled out from reference TRBV19 and TRBJ2-7, the complete variable domain reads DGGITQSPKYLFRKEGQNVTLSCEQNLNHDAMYWYRQDPGQGLRLIYYSQIVNDFQKGDIAEGYSVSREKKESFPLTVTSAQKNPTAFYLCASGTGHYEQYFGPGTRLTVT.

The chain has TRBV27 and TRBJ1-2, with unresolved D. Germline lookup yields CDR1 MNHEY and CDR2 SMNVEV (reference sequence). Trimming pared 5 bases from V and 6 bases from J, leaving 4 bases between. The CDR3 contains 10 residues. This chain's CDR3 is CASSTDGYTF. The CDR3 nucleotides are TGTGCCAGCAGTACGGATGGCTACACCTTC.

The chain's CDR3 is CASSTGSRGGYTF. The DNA for the CDR3 is TGTGCCAGCTCGACCGGGAGTAGGGGTGGCTACACCTTC. The chain employs TRBV7-2 and TRBJ1-2, with a tentative D call TRBD1 (5 bases). Trimming removed 8 bases at V and 7 bases at J, with 17 bases between. The CDR3 covers 13 residues. Germline V gene sequence: CDR1 SGHTA, CDR2 FQGNSA.

In its sample, this clone was seen once. The genes are TRBV28 and TRBJ2-7; D ambiguous. Per the germline V gene, CDR1 is MDHEN and CDR2 is SYDVKM. The V and J ends lost 4 bases and 6 bases respectively, with 10 bases between them. The CDR3 contains 12 residues. The CDR3 loop is CASSSYPLEQYF. DNA for the CDR3: TGTGCCAGCAGTTCCTACCCCCTCGAGCAGTACTTC.

This chain uses TRBV4-1 with TRBJ1-2; D unclear. The V and J ends lost 3 bases and 4 bases respectively, with 27 bases between them. Germline values: CDR1 MGHRA, CDR2 YSYEKL. The CDR3 is made up of 19 amino acids. The CDR3 DNA sequence: TGCGCCAGCAGCCACCCAAACAGAAGGACCGAAACGAGGGCCTATGGCTACACCTTC. Translation gives CASSHPNRRTETRAYGYTF.

This clone was found once. The junction shows a germline mismatch at one end, possibly a read error. The chain combines TRBV5-4 with TRBJ2-7; TRBD2 agrees at 12 bases. The CDR3 has 14 amino acids. Germline CDR1 is SGHNT and CDR2 is YYREEE (reference sequence). The CDR3 sequence is CASSPGTSGYEQHF. DNA of the CDR3: TGTGCCAGCAGCCCCGGGACTAGCGGGTACGAGCAGCACTTC.

The chain employs TRBV28 and TRBJ1-1; the D gene is possibly TRBD1 (5 bases). There are 14 residues in the CDR3. CDR1 is MDHEN and CDR2 is SYDVKM in the germline V gene. Trimming left V 5 bases short and J 4 bases short, with 14 bases between. CDR3 region: CASSVAGTGTEAFF. The CDR3 coding sequence is TGTGCCAGCAGTGTGGCGGGGACGGGCACTGAAGCTTTCTTT.

For the CDR3, the DNA is TGTGCCAGCAGCTGGACTAGCGGTACAGATACGCAGTATTTT. Its protein product is CASSWTSGTDTQYF. The V gene is TRBV7-2, the J gene TRBJ2-3; TRBD2 aligns across 10 bases. The V and J ends lost 4 bases and 3 bases, in that order; junction bases with no gene match: 1. The CDR3 contains 14 residues. Germline assignment: CDR1 SGHTA and CDR2 FQGNSA.

The gene calls are TRBV28 and TRBJ2-3; TRBD2 matches 13 bases. Trimming took 4 bases from V and 4 from J; bases not matched to a gene: 5. The germline CDR1 and CDR2 sequences are MDHEN and SYDVKM. The CDR3 covers 16 residues. The CDR3 coding sequence is TGTGCCAGCAGTTCCGGGACTAGCGGGGCCCCAGATACGCAGTATTTT. Its translation: CASSSGTSGAPDTQYF.

The CDR3 nucleotides read TGCGCCAGCACCATAACCGTCGGGTACGAGCAGTACTTC. Protein product: CASTITVGYEQYF. The rearrangement joins TRBV4-1 to TRBJ2-5; no definite D call. The J call may be wrong; the DNA end is better matched by TRBJ2-7. The CDR3 totals 13 residues. Germline loops: CDR1 MGHRA, CDR2 YSYEKL.

The count of this clone is one. The V call is TRBV6-6, the J call TRBJ1-6; D is possibly TRBD1 (6 bases). Germline-derived CDR1 and CDR2 are MNHNY and SVGAGI (reference sequence). The CDR3 has 12 residues. Between the trimmed V and J ends, which lost 7 bases and 9 bases, there was a span of 10 bases. The CDR3 region has the DNA TGTGCCAGCAACACAGGGAGTTCACCCCTCCACTTT. Amino acids: CASNTGSSPLHF.

This chain joins TRBV7-9 and TRBJ1-2; the D is unclear. Looked up from germline, CDR1 is SEHNR and CDR2 is FQNEAQ (reference sequence). V lost 5 bases and J 13 bases, leaving 20 bases between the germline ends. The CDR3 runs to 13 residues. The CDR3 nucleotides read TGTGCCAGCAGCCCTATTGCCCAGGCCTCTTGCACCTTC. The encoded protein is CASSPIAQASCTF.